This TCR beta chain was observed in a study of cytomegalovirus exposure and HLA in healthy donors. At the level of the study: Researchers previously reported finding some 110 million unique TCR beta sequences from about 200 million T cells. Whole-study findings and limits: An analysis done earlier found most TCR beta V segments productive about 87% or about 30% of the time. TRBV6-2, TRBV6-3 and other indistinguishable V segments were excluded.

With regard to this clone: Its antigen is undetermined.

The PCR used 60 Vbeta and 13 Jbeta primers. This table comes from immunoSEQ multiplex PCR, and its TCRdb copy is limited to in-frame clones, with some not included. This table has 150,000 to 200,000 clones, 75% appearing once. Germline V gene lookup returns CDR1 MNHEY and CDR2 SMNVEV (reference sequence). The CDR3 runs to 14 residues. V shed 2 bases and J shed 3 bases, with 11 bases lying between them. J is TRBJ2-7 and V is TRBV27; no firm D call. The sequencing sample was made of PBMCs. The receptor comes from a man aged 18 to 30 in good health and CMV-seropositive. The CDR3 reads CASSLEASVYEQYF. The CDR3 bases are TGTGCCAGCAGTTTAGAGGCCAGCGTCTACGAGCAGTACTTC.